This T cell receptor (beta chain) was recorded in a study of cytomegalovirus exposure and HLA in healthy donors. Study-level information: A previous analysis identified 95 million to 120 million unique TCR beta sequences derived from 180 million or so T cells. Some 85 million unique TCRs, all from HLA-typed donors, were included in an early release of the data.

The PCR employed 60 Vbeta primers together with 13 Jbeta primers. Libraries were prepared by immunoSEQ multiplex PCR; TCRdb keeps only in-frame clonotypes and omits some of them. The profile covers roughly 68,000 clones, with 65% to 80% appearing a single time and 20% to 25% taken by the ten largest. Overall study findings and caveats: Within the data, a cluster of highly shared sequence variants was likely a sequencing artifact.

When sampled, the donors appeared nominally healthy, though they likely had unrecorded immune exposures. As regards this clone: Its antigen is not identified.

Trimming took 3 bases from V and 10 from J; bases not matched to a gene: 7. Per germline, CDR1 SGHRS and CDR2 YFSETQ. The CDR3 extends over 14 amino acids. The rearrangement joins TRBV5-1 to TRBJ2-1; 10 nucleotides line up with TRBD1. The origin of this receptor is a man aged 35 to 55 in good health and CMV-seropositive. The source material was PBMCs. CDR3 in DNA: TGCGCCAGCAGCTCCCGGGACAGGGGACGGGAGCAGTTCTTC. This codes for CASSSRDRGREQFF.